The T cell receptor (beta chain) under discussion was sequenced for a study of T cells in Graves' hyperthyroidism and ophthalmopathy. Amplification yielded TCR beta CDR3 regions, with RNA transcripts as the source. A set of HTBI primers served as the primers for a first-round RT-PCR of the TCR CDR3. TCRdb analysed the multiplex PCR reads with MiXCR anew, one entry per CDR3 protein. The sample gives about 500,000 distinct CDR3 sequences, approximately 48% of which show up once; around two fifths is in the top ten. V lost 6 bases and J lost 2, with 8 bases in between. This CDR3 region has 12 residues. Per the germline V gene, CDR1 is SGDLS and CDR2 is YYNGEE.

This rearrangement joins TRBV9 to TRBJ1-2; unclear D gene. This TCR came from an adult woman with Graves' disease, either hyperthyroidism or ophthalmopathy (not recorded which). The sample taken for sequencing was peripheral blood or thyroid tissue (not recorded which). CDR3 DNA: TGTGCCAGCACCGACGGCAACTATGGCTACACCTTC. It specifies CASTDGNYGYTF.